Below, 19 T cell receptor beta chains from the same sample are listed, as sequenced in a study of identical twins. Using its own MiXCR run on the 5' RACE reads, TCRdb lists one record per CDR3 protein. The sample lists fewer than 900,000 distinct CDR3 sequences, about 20% occurring once. These same data were also listed under a study on T cells expressing NK-cell markers.

Sequenced: PBMCs. The receptors originated from a woman under 30 in good health.

Comments on this clonotype: This may arise from a read error, as a much more abundant clone is one base away. This chain joins TRBV7-9 and TRBJ2-7; D gene ambiguous. This CDR3 is built from 11 residues. From germline, CDR1 is SEHNR and CDR2 FQNEAQ (reference sequence). The CDR3 nucleotides are TGTGCCAGCAGTGCTCACTACGTGCAGTACTTC. Translation gives CASSAHYVQYF.

The chain links TRBV12-3 or TRBV12-4 to TRBJ1-2, with TRBD1 as a possible D gene (5 bases). V lost 4 bases and J lost 6, with 18 bases in between. This CDR3 has 15 amino acids. Here the CDR3 reads CASSSYGTGRDGYTF. DNA for the CDR3: TGTGCCAGCAGTTCCTACGGGACTGGTAGGGATGGCTACACCTTC.

This clonotype has more than one count but fewer than ten. The chain couples TRBV20-1 to TRBJ2-5; 8 nucleotides agree with TRBD1. Trimming removed 6 bases from V and 3 bases from J; junction bases left unmatched: 6. The CDR3 totals 13 residues. The germline gives CDR1 DFQATT, CDR2 SNEGSKA (reference sequence). CDR3 residues: CSAADRGEETQYF. CDR3 bases: TGCAGTGCCGCCGACAGGGGAGAAGAGACCCAGTACTTC.

This clonotype appeared a few times. The chain carries TRBV20-1 and TRBJ2-7; unclear D gene. Trimming left V 0 bases short and J 0 bases short, with 12 bases between. CDR1 is DFQATT, CDR2 SNEGSKA, per germline (reference sequence). The CDR3 contains 15 residues. This CDR3 is CSARDPKRNSYEQYF. The CDR3 DNA sequence: TGCAGTGCTAGAGATCCTAAGCGAAACTCCTACGAGCAGTACTTC.

V usage is TRBV27 and J usage is TRBJ2-1, with TRBD1 identical over 9 bases. Germline CDR1 reads MNHEY; CDR2 reads SMNVEV (reference sequence). Germline trimming cut 5 bases from V and 8 bases from J; bases unmatched to any gene: 16. This CDR3 region has 17 residues. In DNA form, the CDR3 reads TGTGCCAGCAGTCCCCGGGACAGGGAATTGGGCTTTGATGAGCAGTTCTTC. Translated: CASSPRDRELGFDEQFF.

The V call is TRBV27, the J call TRBJ1-3; TRBD1 is a possible D gene (5 bases). Per germline, CDR1 MNHEY and CDR2 SMNVEV (reference sequence). This CDR3 has 15 amino acids. Trimming removed 4 bases at V and 0 bases at J, with 10 bases between. The CDR3 coding sequence is TGTGCCAGCAGTTCGGGGCTCTTCTCTGGAAACACCATATATTTT. This encodes CASSSGLFSGNTIYF.

This clonotype was seen more than once but under ten times. V gene TRBV18 combines with J gene TRBJ2-7; D is undetermined. The CDR3 contains 15 residues. V lost 5 bases to trimming and J lost 2 bases, with 16 bases between them. Germline CDR1 is KGHSH and CDR2 is LQKENI. The CDR3 loop is CASSSDFFLAYEQYF. The CDR3 DNA reads TGTGCCAGCTCATCAGACTTTTTCCTTGCCTACGAGCAGTACTTC. The whole variable domain, remainder taken from reference TRBV18 and TRBJ2-7, is NAGVMQNPRHLVRRRGQEARLRCSPMKGHSHVYWYRQLPEEGLKFMVYLQKENIIDESGMPKERFSAEFPKEGPSILRIQQVVRGDSAAYFCASSSDFFLAYEQYFGPGTRLTVT.

This clonotype was picked up many times. The V gene is TRBV5-1, the J gene TRBJ2-7; D might be TRBD1 (6 bases). V lost 0 bases and J lost 6, with 16 bases in between. This CDR3 is built from 15 residues. Per the germline V gene, CDR1 is SGHRS and CDR2 is YFSETQ. CDR3 loop: CASSLDTGSLLEQYF. The CDR3 DNA reads as TGCGCCAGCAGCTTGGATACAGGGTCTTTACTCGAGCAGTACTTC.

The chain carries TRBV20-1 and TRBJ2-7; unclear D gene. V dropped 3 bases and J dropped 2 bases, with 14 bases sitting between them. The CDR3 is 14 residues long. CDR1 is DFQATT and CDR2 is SNEGSKA in the germline V gene (reference sequence). CDR3 in DNA: TGCAGTGCTAGGAGGACCGGGCCCACCTACGAGCAGTACTTC. As protein: CSARRTGPTYEQYF.

This clonotype showed up many times. V usage is TRBV7-2 and J usage is TRBJ2-7; D gene uncertain. Germline V gene data show CDR1 as SGHTA and CDR2 as FQGNSA. V dropped 10 bases and J dropped 6 bases, with 13 bases sitting between them. The CDR3 runs 11 residues. As DNA, the CDR3 is TGTGCCACCTCCGGTCTGGGCGAGCAGTACTTC. The encoded protein is CATSGLGEQYF.

The J gene is TRBJ2-7, the V gene TRBV18; D not resolved. Germline-derived CDR1 and CDR2 are KGHSH and LQKENI. The CDR3 has 15 residues. Trimming stripped 3 bases from V and 1 base from J, with 13 bases between. CDR3 amino acids: CASSPASSRSYEQYF. CDR3 DNA: TGTGCCAGCTCACCTGCTTCATCTCGGTCCTACGAGCAGTACTTC.

This clonotype was counted only a few times. The chain has TRBV10-1 and TRBJ2-1; D is unclear. V lost 4 bases to trimming and J lost 8 bases, with 12 bases between them. The CDR3 runs to 13 residues. Germline values: CDR1 WNHNN, CDR2 SYGVQD (reference sequence). CDR3 residues: CASSVDPGDEQFF. The CDR3 nucleotides read TGCGCCAGCAGTGTTGACCCGGGCGATGAGCAGTTCTTC.

DNA of the CDR3: TGTGCCAGCTCACAAGCACCGAGCGGGGGCGACTACAATGAGCAGTTCTTC. This translates into CASSQAPSGGDYNEQFF. The rearrangement uses TRBV18 and TRBJ2-1; 8 bases align to TRBD2. This CDR3 comprises 17 residues. Per the germline V gene, CDR1 is KGHSH and CDR2 is LQKENI. V was clipped by 4 bases and J by 3 bases; unmatched bases: 11.

This clonotype was seen repeatedly, ten times or more. The chain couples TRBV4-3 to TRBJ2-1; the match to TRBD2 covers 8 bases. The CDR3 consists of 17 residues. From germline, CDR1 is LGHNA and CDR2 YSLEER. The J segment lost 4 bases and the V segment lost 0 bases, leaving 8 bases of the junction unmatched. This CDR3 is CASSQDYERGLYNEQFF. CDR3 DNA sequence: TGCGCCAGCAGCCAAGATTATGAGCGGGGGTTATACAATGAGCAGTTCTTC.

J is TRBJ2-7 and V is TRBV7-4, with D possibly being TRBD1 or TRBD2 (6 bases each). Per germline, CDR1 SGHVT and CDR2 SQSDAQ. This CDR3 is built from 17 residues. The ends were cut back, 0 bases at V and 2 bases at J, with 17 bases in the middle. The CDR3 spells CASSLACRGQAPYEQYF. The CDR3 bases are TGTGCCAGCAGCTTAGCGTGCCGGGGGCAGGCGCCCTACGAGCAGTACTTC.

V usage is TRBV6-1 and J usage is TRBJ2-5; D uncertain. The V gene's germline CDR1 is MNHNS and CDR2 SASEGT. This CDR3 spans 13 amino acids. Deletions cut 1 base from V and 5 bases from J, with 8 bases between. CDR3 sequence reads: CASSEDSWETQYF. CDR3 coding DNA: TGTGCCAGCAGTGAAGATAGTTGGGAGACCCAGTACTTC.

This clonotype was observed many times. The chain recombines TRBV7-9 with TRBJ1-2; 8 bases map to TRBD1. In germline, CDR1 is SEHNR, CDR2 FQNEAQ (reference sequence). V shed 1 base, J shed 7 bases, and the junction held 14 bases outside the gene matches. This CDR3 has 17 residues. The CDR3 DNA is TGTGCCAGCAGCTTAGATGTTATTTGGACAGGGTTGTCTGGCTACACCTTC. Encoded protein: CASSLDVIWTGLSGYTF.

This clonotype was detected ten times or more. The chain joins TRBV3-1 to TRBJ1-1; TRBD1 matches at 8 bases. Germline CDR1 is LGHDT and CDR2 is YNNKEL (reference sequence). V was pared by 2 bases and J by 6 bases, with 5 bases of the junction left unmatched. The CDR3 is made up of 14 amino acids. The CDR3: CASSQSGQGAEAFF. For the CDR3, the DNA is TGTGCCAGCAGCCAAAGTGGACAGGGCGCTGAAGCTTTCTTT.

This clonotype has a single count. The genes are TRBV6-1 and TRBJ2-5, with a possible D match to TRBD2 (5 bases). Germline V gene data show CDR1 as MNHNS and CDR2 as SASEGT. The CDR3 runs 18 residues. V was cut by 7 bases and J by 4 bases, with 28 bases left in between. The CDR3 bases are TGTGCCAGCAACGGAGGAAGGCAGCCGGGCTTGGGAATAGAGACCCAGTACTTC. It is translated as CASNGGRQPGLGIETQYF.